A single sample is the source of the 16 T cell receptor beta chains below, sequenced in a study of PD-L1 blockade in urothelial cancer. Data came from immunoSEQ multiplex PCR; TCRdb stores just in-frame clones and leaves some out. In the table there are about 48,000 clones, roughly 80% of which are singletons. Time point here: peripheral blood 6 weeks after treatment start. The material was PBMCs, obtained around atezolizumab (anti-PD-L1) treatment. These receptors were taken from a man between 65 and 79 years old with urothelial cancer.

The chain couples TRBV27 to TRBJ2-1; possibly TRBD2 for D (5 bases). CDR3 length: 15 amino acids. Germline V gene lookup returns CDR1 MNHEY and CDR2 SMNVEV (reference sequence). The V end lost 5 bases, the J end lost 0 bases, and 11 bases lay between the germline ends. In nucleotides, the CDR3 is TGTGCCAGCAGTCCCCGGGGTTACTCCTACAATGAGCAGTTCTTC. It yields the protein CASSPRGYSYNEQFF.

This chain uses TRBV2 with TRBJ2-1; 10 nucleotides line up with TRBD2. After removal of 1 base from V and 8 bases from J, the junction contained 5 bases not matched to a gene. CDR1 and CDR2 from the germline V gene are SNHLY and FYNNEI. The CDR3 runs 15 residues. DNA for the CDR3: TGTGCCAGCAGTGAAGGGCTAGCGGGAGTTTATGAGCAGTTCTTC. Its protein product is CASSEGLAGVYEQFF.

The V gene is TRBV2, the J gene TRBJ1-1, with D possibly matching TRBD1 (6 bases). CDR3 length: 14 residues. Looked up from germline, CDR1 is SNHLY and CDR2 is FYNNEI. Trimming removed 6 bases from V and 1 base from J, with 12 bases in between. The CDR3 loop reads CASSAQGRNTEAFF. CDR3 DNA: TGTGCCAGCAGCGCACAGGGCAGGAACACTGAAGCTTTCTTT. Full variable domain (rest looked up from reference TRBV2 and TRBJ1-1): EPEVTQTPSHQVTQMGQEVILRCVPISNHLYFYWYRQILGQKVEFLVSFYNNEISEKSEIFDDQFSVERPDGSNFTLKIRSTKLEDSAMYFCASSAQGRNTEAFFGQGTRLTVV.

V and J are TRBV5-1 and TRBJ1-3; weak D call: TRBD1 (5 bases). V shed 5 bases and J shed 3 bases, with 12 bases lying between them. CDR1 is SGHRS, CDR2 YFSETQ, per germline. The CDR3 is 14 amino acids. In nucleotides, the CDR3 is TGCGCCAGCAGACCCGACAGTGATGGAAACACCATATATTTT. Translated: CASRPDSDGNTIYF.

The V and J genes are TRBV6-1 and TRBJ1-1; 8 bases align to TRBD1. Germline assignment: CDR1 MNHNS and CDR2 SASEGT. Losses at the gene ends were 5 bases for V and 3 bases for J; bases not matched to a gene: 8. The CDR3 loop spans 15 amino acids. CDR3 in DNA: TGTGCCAGCAGTTTTCTGACAGGGGACGACACTGAAGCTTTCTTT. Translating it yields CASSFLTGDDTEAFF.

The CDR3 region has the DNA TGTGCCAGCAGCTTAGCGCTTAGAGGGTGGGATACGCAGTATTTT. Translation gives CASSLALRGWDTQYF. The chain carries TRBV7-8 and TRBJ2-3; D is possibly TRBD2 (5 bases). CDR1 is SGHVS and CDR2 is FQNEAQ in the germline V gene. CDR3 length equals 15 residues. V was pared by 0 bases and J by 6 bases, with 13 bases between.

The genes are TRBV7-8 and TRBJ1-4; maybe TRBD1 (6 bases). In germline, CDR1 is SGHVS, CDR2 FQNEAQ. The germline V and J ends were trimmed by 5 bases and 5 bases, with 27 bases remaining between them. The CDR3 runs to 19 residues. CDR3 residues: CASSPMFHRARGENEKLFF. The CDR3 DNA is TGTGCCAGCAGCCCAATGTTTCACAGGGCAAGAGGGGAAAATGAAAAACTGTTTTTT.

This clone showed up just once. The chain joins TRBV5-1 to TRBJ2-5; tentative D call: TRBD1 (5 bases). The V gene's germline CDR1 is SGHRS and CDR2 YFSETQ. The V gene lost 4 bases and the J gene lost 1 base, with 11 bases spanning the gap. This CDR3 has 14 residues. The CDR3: CASSPRTPQETQYF. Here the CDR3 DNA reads TGCGCCAGCAGCCCAAGGACACCCCAAGAGACCCAGTACTTC.

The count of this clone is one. CDR3 region: CASSERVGLAGFGSSYNEQFF. CDR3 DNA: TGTGCCAGCAGTGAAAGGGTGGGACTAGCGGGATTCGGGAGCTCCTACAATGAGCAGTTCTTC. The V call is TRBV6-1, the J call TRBJ2-1, with 13 bases that match TRBD2. Trimming removed 2 bases from V and 0 bases from J; junction bases left unmatched: 13. The CDR3 extends over 21 amino acids. CDR1 MNHNS and CDR2 SASEGT come from the germline V gene.

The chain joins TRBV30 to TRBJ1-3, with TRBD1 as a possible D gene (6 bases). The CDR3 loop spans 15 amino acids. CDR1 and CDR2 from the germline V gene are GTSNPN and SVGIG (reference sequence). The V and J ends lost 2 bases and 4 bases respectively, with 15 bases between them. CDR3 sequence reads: CAWSHRARLGNTIYF. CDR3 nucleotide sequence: TGTGCCTGGAGTCACAGGGCCAGGCTGGGAAACACCATATATTTT.

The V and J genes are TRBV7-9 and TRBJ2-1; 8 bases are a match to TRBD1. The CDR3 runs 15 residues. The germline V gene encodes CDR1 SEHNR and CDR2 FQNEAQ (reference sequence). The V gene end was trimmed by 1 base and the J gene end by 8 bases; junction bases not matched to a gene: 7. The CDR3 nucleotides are TGTGCCAGCAGCTTAGGAGACAGGGGTGATGATGAGCAGTTCTTC. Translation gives CASSLGDRGDDEQFF.

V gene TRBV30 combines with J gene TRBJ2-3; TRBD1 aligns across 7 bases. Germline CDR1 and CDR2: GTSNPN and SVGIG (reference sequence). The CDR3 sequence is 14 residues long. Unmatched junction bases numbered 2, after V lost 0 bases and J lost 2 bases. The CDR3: CAWSVGTVTDTQYF. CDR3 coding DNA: TGTGCCTGGAGTGTCGGGACAGTCACAGATACGCAGTATTTT. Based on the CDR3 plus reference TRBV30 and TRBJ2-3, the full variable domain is SQTIHQWPATLVQPVGSPLSLECTVEGTSNPNLYWYRQAAGRGLQLLFYSVGIGQISSEVPQNLSASRPQDRQFILSSKKLLLSDSGFYLCAWSVGTVTDTQYFGPGTRLTVL.

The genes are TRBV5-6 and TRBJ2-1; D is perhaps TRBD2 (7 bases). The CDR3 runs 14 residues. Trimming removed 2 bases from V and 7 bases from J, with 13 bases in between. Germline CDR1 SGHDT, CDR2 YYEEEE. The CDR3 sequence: CASSFVEGGNEQFF. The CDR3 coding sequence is TGTGCCAGCAGCTTCGTCGAGGGGGGGAATGAGCAGTTCTTC.

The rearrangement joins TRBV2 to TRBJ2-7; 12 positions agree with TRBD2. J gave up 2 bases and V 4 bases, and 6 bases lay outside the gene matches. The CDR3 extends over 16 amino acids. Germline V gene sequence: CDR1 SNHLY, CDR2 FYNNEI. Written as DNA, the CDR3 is TGTGCCAGCAGTGCTACGACTAGCGGGGGCCCCTACGAGCAGTACTTC. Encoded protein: CASSATTSGGPYEQYF.

The CDR3 DNA follows: TGTGCCAGTAGTATACCAGGAGGTTCTGGAAACACCATATATTTT. This translates into CASSIPGGSGNTIYF. The genes are TRBV19 and TRBJ1-3; D gene uncertain. The length of the CDR3 is 15 residues. CDR1 is LNHDA and CDR2 is SQIVND in the germline V gene (reference sequence). V dropped 2 bases and J dropped 1 base, with 9 bases sitting between them.

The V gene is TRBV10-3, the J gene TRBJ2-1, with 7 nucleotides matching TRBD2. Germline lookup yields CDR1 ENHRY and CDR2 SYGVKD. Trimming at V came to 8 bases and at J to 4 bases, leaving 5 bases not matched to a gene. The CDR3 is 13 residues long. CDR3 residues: CAIRLAVYNEQFF. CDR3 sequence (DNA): TGTGCCATCCGCCTAGCGGTTTACAATGAGCAGTTCTTC.